The 24 T cell receptor beta chains reported below all come from one sample, sequenced in a study of glioma-infiltrating T cells after dendritic cell vaccination. Data came from immunoSEQ multiplex PCR; TCRdb stores just in-frame clones and leaves some out. In the table there are fewer than 75,000 clones, around 81% of which are singletons. Here the sequenced sample was blood, taken before dendritic cell vaccination. These receptors all stem from a human donor with glioblastoma.

This clone has at least ten counts. The V gene is TRBV14, the J gene TRBJ1-1, with D possibly matching TRBD1 (6 bases). The ends were cut back, 0 bases at V and 1 base at J, with 18 bases in the middle. There are 18 residues in the CDR3. CDR1 is SGHDN, CDR2 FVKESK, per germline. CDR3 protein: CASSQDLVRTAQNTEAFF. The CDR3 DNA sequence: TGTGCCAGCAGCCAAGATCTAGTCCGGACAGCGCAGAACACTGAAGCTTTCTTT.

The chain joins TRBV5-1 to TRBJ2-5; D uncertain. This CDR3 has 12 residues. With 0 bases removed from V and 5 bases from J, the gap between germline ends came to 5 bases. Germline CDR1 reads SGHRS; CDR2 reads YFSETQ. The CDR3 nucleotides are TGCGCCAGCAGCTTGGACCGGGAGACCCAGTACTTC. Protein product: CASSLDRETQYF.

The chain combines TRBV6-4 with TRBJ1-2, with D perhaps TRBD1 (5 bases). Germline loops: CDR1 MRHNA, CDR2 SNTAGT. The CDR3 sequence is 13 residues long. Trimming left V 4 bases short and J 8 bases short, with 14 bases between. CDR3 coding DNA: TGTGCCAGCAGTGCGACAGCCAAAGGGGGCTACACCTTC. It translates to CASSATAKGGYTF.

This clone was counted once. V is TRBV4-1 and J is TRBJ1-5; unclear D gene. CDR3 size: 17 residues. Between the trimmed V and J ends, which lost 1 base and 0 bases, there was a span of 13 bases. In germline, CDR1 is MGHRA, CDR2 YSYEKL. CDR3 DNA: TGCGCCAGCAGCCAAGTTGGAGAAGGAGATAGCAATCAGCCCCAGCATTTT. Translating it yields CASSQVGEGDSNQPQHF.

The chain joins TRBV29-1 to TRBJ2-1; D ambiguous. This CDR3 has 12 amino acids. Trimming removed 5 bases at V and 8 bases at J, with 13 bases between. Germline V CDR1 and CDR2: SQVTM, ANQGSEA. CDR3 nucleotides: TGCAGCGTTCATACGGGTACCGATGAGCAGTTCTTC. As protein: CSVHTGTDEQFF.

The V gene is TRBV27, the J gene TRBJ1-5, with D unclear. CDR1 is MNHEY, CDR2 SMNVEV, per germline (reference sequence). This CDR3 comprises 15 residues. V was trimmed by 0 bases and J by 4 bases, leaving 10 bases between them. For the CDR3, the DNA is TGTGCCAGCAGTTTATCGAGTGGGCCGAATCAGCCCCAGCATTTT. Translating it yields CASSLSSGPNQPQHF.

This clone was observed a handful of times. The chain employs TRBV2 and TRBJ1-2; TRBD1 aligns across 7 bases. Germline V gives CDR1 SNHLY, CDR2 FYNNEI. V lost 6 bases and J lost 8; bases outside the gene matches: 9. The CDR3 consists of 13 residues. For the CDR3, the DNA is TGTGCCAGCAGCCCCGACAGGGAGTGGGGCTACACCTTC. Residues: CASSPDREWGYTF.

The chain uses TRBV6-1 and TRBJ2-5; 7 bases map to TRBD2. Germline V gene lookup returns CDR1 MNHNS and CDR2 SASEGT. V trimming: 10 bases; J trimming: 7 bases; junction bases outside the gene matches: 6. The CDR3 sequence is 11 residues long. The CDR3 sequence: CATLGEGTQYF. The CDR3 DNA reads TGTGCCACCTTGGGGGAGGGGACCCAGTACTTC.

This chain uses TRBV2 with TRBJ2-1; D is possibly TRBD1 (5 bases). The CDR3 is made up of 13 amino acids. V was pared by 5 bases and J by 4 bases, with 9 bases between. Germline V gene sequence: CDR1 SNHLY, CDR2 FYNNEI. CDR3 DNA: TGTGCCAGCAGTTTAGACAGTTACAATGAGCAGTTCTTC. Protein: CASSLDSYNEQFF.

This chain joins TRBV6-1 and TRBJ1-5; maybe TRBD1 (6 bases). Germline V gene data show CDR1 as MNHNS and CDR2 as SASEGT. Trimming took off 4 bases at V and 2 bases at J, with 12 bases between the two ends. There are 15 residues in the CDR3. The CDR3 DNA sequence: TGTGCCAGCAGTGCTTCAGAGGGGGGCAATCAGCCCCAGCATTTT. Residues: CASSASEGGNQPQHF.

The rearrangement uses TRBV7-9 and TRBJ2-2; TRBD2 is a possible D gene (6 bases). The germline CDR1 and CDR2 sequences are SEHNR and FQNEAQ (reference sequence). The CDR3 consists of 13 residues. Trimming stripped 5 bases from V and 6 bases from J, with 10 bases between. CDR3 in amino acids: CASSMGTSGELFF. DNA of the CDR3: TGTGCCAGCAGCATGGGGACTTCCGGGGAGCTGTTTTTT.

The J gene is TRBJ1-3, the V gene TRBV2; tentatively, D is TRBD1 (6 bases). The CDR3 covers 18 residues. Trimming took off 2 bases at V and 1 base at J, with 18 bases between the two ends. The germline gives CDR1 SNHLY, CDR2 FYNNEI. Here the CDR3 DNA reads TGTGCCAGCAGTGAAAACAGGGTAGAGCTGATGTCTGGAAACACCATATATTTT. Amino acids: CASSENRVELMSGNTIYF.

This chain links TRBV25-1 with TRBJ2-2; 7 positions agree with TRBD1. Germline CDR1 MGHDK, CDR2 SYGVNS. The J segment lost 6 bases and the V segment lost 3 bases, leaving 10 bases of the junction unmatched. This CDR3 region has 16 residues. The CDR3 nucleotides are TGTGCCAGCAGTGACGACAGGGATCGGATGGCCGGGGAGCTGTTTTTT. Its translation: CASSDDRDRMAGELFF.

The chain links TRBV19 to TRBJ1-5; 8 nucleotides agree with TRBD1. V lost 4 bases and J lost 7; bases outside the gene matches: 12. CDR3 length: 16 residues. From germline, CDR1 is LNHDA and CDR2 SQIVND (reference sequence). Written as DNA, the CDR3 is TGTGCCAGTAGTACATCCCCAGGGGGCGAGGGACAGCCCCAGCATTTT. It codes for CASSTSPGGEGQPQHF.

V usage is TRBV7-9 and J usage is TRBJ1-1; the D gene is possibly TRBD1 (5 bases). V lost 3 bases, J lost 3 bases, and 17 bases lay in between. Germline CDR1 is SEHNR and CDR2 is FQNEAQ (reference sequence). The CDR3 contains 16 residues. DNA of the CDR3: TGTGCCAGCAGCTTTCAGGGTTGGCCATCATACACTGAAGCTTTCTTT. Its protein product is CASSFQGWPSYTEAFF.

The V call is TRBV2, the J call TRBJ2-5, with D uncertain. The CDR3 sequence is 12 residues long. Deletions cut 6 bases from V and 5 bases from J, with 10 bases between. CDR1 is SNHLY and CDR2 is FYNNEI in the germline V gene. In DNA, the CDR3 is TGTGCCAGCAGCCGATATCGGGAGACCCAGTACTTC. Encoded protein: CASSRYRETQYF.

The chain carries TRBV29-1 and TRBJ1-1; 9 bases agree with TRBD1. Per the germline V gene, CDR1 is SQVTM and CDR2 is ANQGSEA. The CDR3 runs to 13 residues. V dropped 7 bases and J dropped 5; count of bases not matched to a gene: 8. CDR3: CSGLQGAGTEAFF. For the CDR3, the DNA is TGCAGCGGCCTACAGGGGGCAGGGACTGAAGCTTTCTTT.

The V call is TRBV19, the J call TRBJ2-7; tentative D call: TRBD2 (6 bases). V was shortened by 1 base and J by 5 bases, with 18 bases between the two germline ends. This CDR3 region has 16 residues. Per germline, CDR1 LNHDA and CDR2 SQIVND (reference sequence). The CDR3 coding sequence is TGTGCCAGTAGTATAGGCGGCACGGACTATGGTGACGAGCAGTACTTC. This sequence encodes CASSIGGTDYGDEQYF.

The chain has TRBV9 and TRBJ2-1; D is undetermined. The germline V gene encodes CDR1 SGDLS and CDR2 YYNGEE. Trimming cost V 0 bases and J 7 bases, with 14 bases left between them. The CDR3 is made up of 15 amino acids. The CDR3 region has the DNA TGTGCCAGCAGCGTAGGGGTAACGCAGAGGAATGAGCAGTTCTTC. It yields the protein CASSVGVTQRNEQFF.

This clone was counted between two and nine times. The chain employs TRBV15 and TRBJ2-7, with D perhaps TRBD2 (5 bases). CDR3 length: 14 residues. In germline, CDR1 is LNHNV, CDR2 YYDKDF (reference sequence). Between the trimmed V and J ends, which lost 0 bases and 5 bases, there was a span of 11 bases. Written as DNA, the CDR3 is TGTGCCACCAGCAGAGATCAGGCGGAGGACGAGCAGTACTTC. It codes for CATSRDQAEDEQYF.

This clone showed up just once. The rearrangement links TRBV2 to TRBJ1-6; TRBD1 matches 7 bases. This CDR3 contains 13 residues. Germline V gene lookup returns CDR1 SNHLY and CDR2 FYNNEI. Losses at the gene ends were 6 bases for V and 6 bases for J; bases not matched to a gene: 2. CDR3 sequence: CASRGQTNSPLHF. The DNA of the CDR3 is TGTGCCAGCAGGGGACAGACTAATTCACCCCTCCACTTT. Using reference TRBV2 and TRBJ1-6 for the parts outside the CDR3, the full variable domain is EPEVTQTPSHQVTQMGQEVILRCVPISNHLYFYWYRQILGQKVEFLVSFYNNEISEKSEIFDDQFSVERPDGSNFTLKIRSTKLEDSAMYFCASRGQTNSPLHFGNGTRLTVT.

The chain employs TRBV18 and TRBJ2-1; tentatively, D is TRBD1 (6 bases). This CDR3 contains 14 residues. V was trimmed by 3 bases and J by 7 bases, leaving 13 bases between them. Germline V gives CDR1 KGHSH, CDR2 LQKENI. The CDR3 here is CASSPPNRANEQFF. For the CDR3, the DNA is TGTGCCAGCTCACCCCCTAACAGGGCTAATGAGCAGTTCTTC.

The chain carries TRBV6-5 and TRBJ2-2, with 8 bases that match TRBD1. The CDR3 runs to 15 residues. CDR1 is MNHEY and CDR2 is SVGAGI in the germline V gene. The V segment lost 5 bases and the J segment 4 bases; nucleotides outside the gene matches: 6. The CDR3 here is CASSTATGATGELFF. As DNA, the CDR3 is TGTGCCAGCAGTACCGCGACAGGGGCCACCGGGGAGCTGTTTTTT.

This clone was detected ten times or more. The CDR3 loop is CASALGGRSEAFF. CDR3 in DNA: TGTGCTAGTGCCTTGGGGGGGAGATCTGAAGCTTTCTTT. V and J are TRBV12-5 and TRBJ1-1, with D maybe TRBD1 (5 bases). The ends were cut back, 7 bases at V and 6 bases at J, with 15 bases in the middle. Germline CDR1 reads LGHNT; CDR2 reads FRNRAP. The CDR3 is 13 residues long.